This TCR beta chain derives from a study of cytomegalovirus exposure and HLA in healthy donors. With 60 Vbeta and 13 Jbeta primers, the PCR was carried out. The table came from immunoSEQ multiplex PCR; TCRdb's copy has only in-frame clones and leaves some out. Of fewer than 200,000 clones listed, more than 60% are singletons. This clone appeared a single time. Its antigen is still unknown. The length of the CDR3 is 17 residues. Germline V lookup: CDR1 SGHAT, CDR2 FQNNGV. Deletions cut 2 bases from V and 6 bases from J, with 22 bases between. Study findings and constraints: Upon later analysis, TCR association rates were observed to vary by HLA locus, being highest for DRB1 and lowest for HLA-C. The authors assumed roughly uniform sequencing depth across donors for presence/absence analyses. There were 150 to 200 TCR beta chains listed as cytomegalovirus-associated. Generally TCR sequences proved uncommon, though certain public TCRs appeared in numerous donors.

The source material was PBMCs. V gene TRBV11-2 combines with J gene TRBJ1-2; D is unclear. The TCR sequence derives from a human donor in good health. The CDR3 DNA sequence: TGTGCCAGCAGCTTATCCGTAAGTCCTTCGTTGGGCGATGGCTACACCTTC. As protein: CASSLSVSPSLGDGYTF.